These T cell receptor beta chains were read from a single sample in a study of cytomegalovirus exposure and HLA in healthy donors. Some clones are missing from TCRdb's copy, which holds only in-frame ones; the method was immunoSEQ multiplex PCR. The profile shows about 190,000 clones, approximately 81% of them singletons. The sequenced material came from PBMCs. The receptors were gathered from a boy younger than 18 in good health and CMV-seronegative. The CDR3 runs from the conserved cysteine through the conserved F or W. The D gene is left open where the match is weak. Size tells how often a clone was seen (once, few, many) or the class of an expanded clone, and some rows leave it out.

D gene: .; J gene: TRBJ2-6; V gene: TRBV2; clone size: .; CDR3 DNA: TGTGCCAGCAGCTGGGGGCAGCTGGCTGGGGCCAACGTCCTGACTTTC; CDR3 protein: CASSWGQLAGANVLTF
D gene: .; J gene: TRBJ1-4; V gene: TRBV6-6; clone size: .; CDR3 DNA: TGTGCCAGCACCAAATACAGGCAGACTAATGAAAAACTGTTTTTT; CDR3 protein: CASTKYRQTNEKLFF
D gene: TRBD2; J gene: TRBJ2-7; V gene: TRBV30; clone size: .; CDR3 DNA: TGTGCCTGGATAGCGGGAGGGGGATACGAGCAGTACTTC; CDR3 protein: CAWIAGGGYEQYF
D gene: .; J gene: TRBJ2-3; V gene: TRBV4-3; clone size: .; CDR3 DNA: TGCGCCAGCAGCCAAGAAGCGTTTAGGACAGGGAGGGGAACGCAGTATTTT; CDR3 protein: CASSQEAFRTGRGTQYF
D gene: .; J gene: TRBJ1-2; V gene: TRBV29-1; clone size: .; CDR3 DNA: TGCAGCGTTGGACGGAGCCTATATGGCTACACCTTC; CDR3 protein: CSVGRSLYGYTF
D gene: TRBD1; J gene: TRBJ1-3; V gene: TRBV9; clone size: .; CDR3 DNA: TGTGCCAGCAGCGTGAGAGGGGACAGGGGTAATGCTGGAAACACCATATATTTT; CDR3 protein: CASSVRGDRGNAGNTIYF
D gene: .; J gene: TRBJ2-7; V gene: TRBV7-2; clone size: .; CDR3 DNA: TGTGCCAGCAGCTTAGAGGCAGGGTACGCCTACGAGCAGTACTTC; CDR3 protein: CASSLEAGYAYEQYF
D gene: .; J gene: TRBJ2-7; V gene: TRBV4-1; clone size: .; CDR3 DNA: TGCGCCAGCAGCCAAGTCGGTTACTACGAGCAGTACTTC; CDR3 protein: CASSQVGYYEQYF
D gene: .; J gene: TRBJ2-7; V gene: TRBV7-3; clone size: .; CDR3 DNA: TGTGCCAGCAGCTTAACGGGGCCCTCCTACGAGCAGTACTTC; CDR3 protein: CASSLTGPSYEQYF
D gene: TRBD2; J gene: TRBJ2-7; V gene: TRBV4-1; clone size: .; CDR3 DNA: TGCGCCAGCAGCCCTTCTAGCGGGAGCTCCTACGAGCAGTACTTC; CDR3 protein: CASSPSSGSSYEQYF
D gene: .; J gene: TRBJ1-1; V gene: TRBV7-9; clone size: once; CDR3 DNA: TGTGCCAGCAGCTTAGGCGCGGGACGGGGAGCTTTCTTT; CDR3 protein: CASSLGAGRGAFF
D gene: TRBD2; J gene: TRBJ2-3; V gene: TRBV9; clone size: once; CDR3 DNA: TGTGCCAGCAGCGTAGTTGGGACTAGCGGGGGCACAGATACGCAGTATTTT; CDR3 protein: CASSVVGTSGGTDTQYF
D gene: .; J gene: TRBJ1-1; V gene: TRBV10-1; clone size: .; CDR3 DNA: TGCGCCCCCCGGGTAGGGGTCGAGACTGAAGCTTTCTTT; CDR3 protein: CAPRVGVETEAFF
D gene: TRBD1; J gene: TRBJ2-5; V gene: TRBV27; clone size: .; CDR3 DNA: TGTGCCAGCGGTAGAGTGACAGGGGGTGGGGGGCAAGAGACCCAGTACTTC; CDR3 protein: CASGRVTGGGGQETQYF
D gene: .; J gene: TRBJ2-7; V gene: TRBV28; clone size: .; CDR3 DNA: TGTGCCAGCAGTTCACGCAAACTACTCTTCGAGCAGTACTTC; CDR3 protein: CASSSRKLLFEQYF
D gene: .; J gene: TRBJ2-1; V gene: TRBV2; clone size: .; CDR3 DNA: TGTGCCAGCAGCCTCGCCGGGTGGGAGCAGTTCTTC; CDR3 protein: CASSLAGWEQFF
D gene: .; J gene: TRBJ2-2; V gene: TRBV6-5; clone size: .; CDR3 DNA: TGTGCCAGCCGGCTGGGCGGGATTGAAACCGGGGAGCTGTTTTTT; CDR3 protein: CASRLGGIETGELFF
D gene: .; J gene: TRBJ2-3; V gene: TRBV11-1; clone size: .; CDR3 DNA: TGTGCCAGCAGCTTAGACGGACTATTGGGCGATACGCAGTATTTT; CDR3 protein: CASSLDGLLGDTQYF
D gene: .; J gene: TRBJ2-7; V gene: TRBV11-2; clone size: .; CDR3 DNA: TGTGCCAGCAGCTTACTCCTAGTAGCCTACGAGCAGTACTTC; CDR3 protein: CASSLLLVAYEQYF
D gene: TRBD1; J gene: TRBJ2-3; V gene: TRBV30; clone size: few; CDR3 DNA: TGTGCCTGGAGTGTGTACGGACAGGGAACAGATACGCAGTATTTT; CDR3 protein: CAWSVYGQGTDTQYF
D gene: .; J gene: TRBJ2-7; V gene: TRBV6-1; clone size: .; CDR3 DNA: TGTGCCAGCGTGGGACTTGCCTACGAGCAGTACTTC; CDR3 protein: CASVGLAYEQYF
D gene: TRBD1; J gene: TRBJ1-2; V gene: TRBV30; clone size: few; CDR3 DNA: TGTGCCTGGACGACAGGGAACTATGGCTACACCTTC; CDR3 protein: CAWTTGNYGYTF
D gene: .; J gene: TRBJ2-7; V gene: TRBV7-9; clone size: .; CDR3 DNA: TGTGCCAGCAGCTTAGGGTTAGCGGAATCCTACGAGCAGTACTTC; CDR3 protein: CASSLGLAESYEQYF
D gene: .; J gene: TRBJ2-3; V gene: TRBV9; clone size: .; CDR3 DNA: TGTGCCAGCAGCCCGGAGGGTTGGGGTACGCAGTATTTT; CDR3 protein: CASSPEGWGTQYF
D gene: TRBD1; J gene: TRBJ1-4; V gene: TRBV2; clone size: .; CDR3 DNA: TGTGCCAGCAGCACCCAGGGGGCAGAAGAAAAACTGTTTTTT; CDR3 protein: CASSTQGAEEKLFF
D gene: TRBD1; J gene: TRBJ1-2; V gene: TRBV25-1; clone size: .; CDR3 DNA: TGTGCCAGCACTGGGACAGGGGGCGTCTATGGCTACACCTTC; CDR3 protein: CASTGTGGVYGYTF
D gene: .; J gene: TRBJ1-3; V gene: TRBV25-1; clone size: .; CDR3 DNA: TGTGCCAGCAGTGAACGAGCGGGGACCATATATTTT; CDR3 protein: CASSERAGTIYF
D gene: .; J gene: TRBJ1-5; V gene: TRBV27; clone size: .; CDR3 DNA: TGTGCCAGCAGCCGTGTGGCGGACAATCAGCCCCAGCATTTT; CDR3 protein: CASSRVADNQPQHF
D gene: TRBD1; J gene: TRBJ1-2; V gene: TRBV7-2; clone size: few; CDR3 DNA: TGTGCCAGCAGCCCCCGGACAGGAGGAAATGGCTACACCTTC; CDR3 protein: CASSPRTGGNGYTF
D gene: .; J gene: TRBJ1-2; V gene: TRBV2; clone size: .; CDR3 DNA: TGTGCCAACGATAACAGGGTAGGAGGCTATGGCTACACCTTC; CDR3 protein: CANDNRVGGYGYTF
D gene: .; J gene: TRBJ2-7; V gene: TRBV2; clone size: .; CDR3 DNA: TGTGCCAGACAGGTCGCTGGCGAGCAGTACTTC; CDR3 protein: CARQVAGEQYF
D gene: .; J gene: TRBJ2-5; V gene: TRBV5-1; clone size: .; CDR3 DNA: TGCGCCAGCAGCTCGGGATCGGTCGAGACCCAGTACTTC; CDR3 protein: CASSSGSVETQYF
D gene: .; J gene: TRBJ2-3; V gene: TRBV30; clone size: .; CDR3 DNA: TGTGCAACTACAGGGAGCACAGATACGCAGTATTTT; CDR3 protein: CATTGSTDTQYF
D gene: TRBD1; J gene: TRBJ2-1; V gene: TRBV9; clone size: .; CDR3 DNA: TGTGCCAGCAGCTCATCAGGGGGCGATGAGCAGTTCTTC; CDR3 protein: CASSSSGGDEQFF
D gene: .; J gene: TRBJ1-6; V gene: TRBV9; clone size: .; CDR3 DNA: TGTGCCAGCAGCGTAGGGACAGCCCCCAACATCCTCCACTTT; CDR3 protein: CASSVGTAPNILHF
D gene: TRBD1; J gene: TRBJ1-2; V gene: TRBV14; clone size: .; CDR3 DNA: TGTGCCAGCAGCCAATACAGGGGGCTCCGTTCCCGGGGTGGCTACACCTTC; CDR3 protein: CASSQYRGLRSRGGYTF
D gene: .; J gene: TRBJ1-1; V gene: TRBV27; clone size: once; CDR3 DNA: TGTGCCAGCAGTTTATTCCCCTTCACTGAGAACACTGAAGCTTTCTTT; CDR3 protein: CASSLFPFTENTEAFF
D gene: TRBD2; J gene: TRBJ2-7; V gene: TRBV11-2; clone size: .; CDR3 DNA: TGTGCCAGCAGCTTAACGGGCGGGAGCGTGCACGAGCAGTACTTC; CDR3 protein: CASSLTGGSVHEQYF
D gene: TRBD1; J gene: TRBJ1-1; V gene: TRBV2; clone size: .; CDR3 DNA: TGTGCCAGCAGAGAAGGACAGGGATTTACGGCTTTCTTT; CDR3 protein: CASREGQGFTAFF
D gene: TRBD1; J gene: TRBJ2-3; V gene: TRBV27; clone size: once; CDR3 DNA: TGTGCCAGCAGTCGACAGGGGGTGGACACAGATACGCAGTATTTT; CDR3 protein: CASSRQGVDTDTQYF
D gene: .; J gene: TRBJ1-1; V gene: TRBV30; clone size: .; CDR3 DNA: TGTGCCTGGAGTCCACCTCATAAATACATGAACACTGAAGCTTTCTTT; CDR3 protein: CAWSPPHKYMNTEAFF
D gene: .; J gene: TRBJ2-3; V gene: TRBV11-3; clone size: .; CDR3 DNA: TGTGCCAGCAGCGCGGGAAGCTACCCTACAGATACGCAGTATTTT; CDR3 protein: CASSAGSYPTDTQYF
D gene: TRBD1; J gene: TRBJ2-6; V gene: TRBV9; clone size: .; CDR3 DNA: TGTGCCAGCAGCGTAGGGACAGGGATCTCTGGGGCCAACGTCCTGACTTTC; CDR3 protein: CASSVGTGISGANVLTF
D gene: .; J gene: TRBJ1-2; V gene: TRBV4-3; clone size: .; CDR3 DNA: TGCGCCAGCCTCCCTTCAAGAGGGACTAACTATGGCTACACCTTC; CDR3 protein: CASLPSRGTNYGYTF
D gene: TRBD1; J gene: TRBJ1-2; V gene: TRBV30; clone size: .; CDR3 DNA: TGTGCCTGGGGGGGACAGGGATCTAACTATGGCTACACCTTC; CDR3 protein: CAWGGQGSNYGYTF
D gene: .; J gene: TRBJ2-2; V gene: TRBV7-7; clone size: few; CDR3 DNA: TGTGCTAGCAGCACGAAGGGGGGGGAGCTGTTTTTT; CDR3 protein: CASSTKGGELFF
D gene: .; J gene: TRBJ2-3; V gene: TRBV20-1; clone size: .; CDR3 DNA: TGCAGTGCTAGCCATGCAGATACGCAGTATTTT; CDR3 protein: CSASHADTQYF